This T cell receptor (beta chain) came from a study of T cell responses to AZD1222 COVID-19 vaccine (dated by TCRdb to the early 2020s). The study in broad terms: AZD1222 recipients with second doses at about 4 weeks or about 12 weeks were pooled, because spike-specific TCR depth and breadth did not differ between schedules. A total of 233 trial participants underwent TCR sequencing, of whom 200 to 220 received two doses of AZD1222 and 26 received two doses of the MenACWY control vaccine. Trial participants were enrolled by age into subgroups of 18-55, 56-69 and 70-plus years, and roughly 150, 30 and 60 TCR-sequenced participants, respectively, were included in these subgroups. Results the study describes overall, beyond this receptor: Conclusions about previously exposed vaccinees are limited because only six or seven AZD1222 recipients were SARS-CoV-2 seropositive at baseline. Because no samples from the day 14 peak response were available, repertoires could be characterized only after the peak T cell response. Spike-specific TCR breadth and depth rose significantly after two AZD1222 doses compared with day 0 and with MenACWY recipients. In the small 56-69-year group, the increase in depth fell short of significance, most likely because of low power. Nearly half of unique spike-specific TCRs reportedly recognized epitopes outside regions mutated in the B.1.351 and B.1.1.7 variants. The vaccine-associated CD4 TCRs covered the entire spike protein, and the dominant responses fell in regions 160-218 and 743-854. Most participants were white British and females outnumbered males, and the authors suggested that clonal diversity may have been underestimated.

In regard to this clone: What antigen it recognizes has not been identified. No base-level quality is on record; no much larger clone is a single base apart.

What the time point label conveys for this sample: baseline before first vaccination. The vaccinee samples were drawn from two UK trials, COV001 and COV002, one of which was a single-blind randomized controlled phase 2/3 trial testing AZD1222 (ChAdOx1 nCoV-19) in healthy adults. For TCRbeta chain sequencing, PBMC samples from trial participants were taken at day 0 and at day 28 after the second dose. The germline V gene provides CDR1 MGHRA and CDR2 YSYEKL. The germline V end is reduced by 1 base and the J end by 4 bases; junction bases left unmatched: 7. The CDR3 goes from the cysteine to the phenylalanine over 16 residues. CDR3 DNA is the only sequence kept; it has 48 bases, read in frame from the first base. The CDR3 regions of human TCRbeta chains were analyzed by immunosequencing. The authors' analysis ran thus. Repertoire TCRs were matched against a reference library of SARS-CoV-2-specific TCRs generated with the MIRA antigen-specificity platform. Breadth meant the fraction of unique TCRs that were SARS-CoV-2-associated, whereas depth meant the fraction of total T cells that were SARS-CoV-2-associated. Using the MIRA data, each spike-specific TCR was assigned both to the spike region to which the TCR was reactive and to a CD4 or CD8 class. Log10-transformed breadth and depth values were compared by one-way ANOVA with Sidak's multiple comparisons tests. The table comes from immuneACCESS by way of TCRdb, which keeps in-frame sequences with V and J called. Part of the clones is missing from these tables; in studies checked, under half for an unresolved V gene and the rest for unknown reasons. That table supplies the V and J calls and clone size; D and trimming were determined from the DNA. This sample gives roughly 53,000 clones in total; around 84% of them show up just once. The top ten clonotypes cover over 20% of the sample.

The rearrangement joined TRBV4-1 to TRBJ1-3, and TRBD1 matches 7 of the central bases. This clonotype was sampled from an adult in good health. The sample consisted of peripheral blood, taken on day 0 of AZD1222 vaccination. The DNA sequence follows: TGCGCCAGCAGCCAAGTTTTAACAGGGGCAGGAAACACCATATATTTT. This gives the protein CASSQVLTGAGNTIYF.